The clone carrying this TCR beta chain occurred a few times. Its matching antigen is unknown. Profiling relied on immunoSEQ multiplex PCR, and the TCRdb table lists in-frame clones only, not all of them. The table records 140,000 or so clones, roughly nine tenths of them present only once. The data belong to a study of T cell responses to AZD1222 COVID-19 vaccine. Study-wide context: Second-dose intervals near 4 or 12 weeks were combined.

Study-wide points: A reported finding is that nearly half of spike-specific TCRs target unmutated variant regions.

Germline V gives CDR1 MRHNA, CDR2 SNTAGT. The V end was cut by 3 bases, the J end by 1 base, with 13 bases between. This CDR3 has 16 amino acids. The chain couples TRBV6-4 to TRBJ2-1, with D perhaps TRBD1 or TRBD2 (6 bases each). Specimen: peripheral blood, collected on day 0 of AZD1222 vaccination. This receptor was identified in an adult in good health. The DNA for the CDR3 is TGTGCCAGCAGTGAGAGGGGGAGGTCATCCTACAATGAGCAGTTCTTC. It is translated as CASSERGRSSYNEQFF.